This T cell receptor (beta chain) was documented in a study of T cells in narcolepsy. The overall study: Donors had narcolepsy type 1 or type 2, or were healthy controls. Study results and limitations: In some patient and control memory CD4+ samples, autoreactive clones were absent. HCRT-specific and TRIB2-specific autoreactive clonotypes appeared among same-patient CSF and blood CD4+ clonotypes. Blood of same and different patients, but not healthy controls, reportedly held recurring autoreactive clonotypes.

Sequencing was performed with immunoSEQ multiplex PCR; in TCRdb, only in-frame clones are kept and a portion is missing. Found here are about 21,000 clones, about 90% of them singletons; the top ten hold 0.9% to 1.2%. The table lists this clone with a count of one. Its matching antigen is unknown. V was trimmed by 5 bases and J by 6 bases, leaving 17 bases between them. CDR3 size: 14 residues. CDR1 is SGHTA, CDR2 FQGTGA, per germline. V usage is TRBV7-3 and J usage is TRBJ2-7; perhaps TRBD1 as D (6 bases). This clonotype originated in a human donor with narcolepsy. Material: CD45RA- memory CD4+ T cells from PBMCs. The CDR3 loop reads CASSINREQVEQYF. CDR3 nucleotide sequence: TGTGCCAGCAGCATCAACAGGGAACAAGTCGAGCAGTACTTC.